What follows describes a single TCR beta chain. Its specificity is unknown. This specimen belongs to a study of OX40 agonist ivuxolimab in advanced cancers. Study-wide background: Patients were infused with ivuxolimab every 2 weeks at 0.01 to 10 mg/kg.

The CDR3 spans 15 residues. V dropped 5 bases and J dropped 6; count of bases not matched to a gene: 6. Germline assignment: CDR1 MNHNY and CDR2 SVGAGI (reference sequence). Study results and caveats: Relative to CD4+, CD8+ T cells held more expanded clones on average.

Sequencing was performed with immunoSEQ multiplex PCR; in TCRdb, only in-frame clones are kept and a portion is missing. The table lists 80,000 to 130,000 clones, 90% of them singletons. The specimen comprised CD4+ or CD8+ T cells sorted from blood, sampled in a trial of the OX40 agonist ivuxolimab. The sequence was collected from an adult with an advanced solid tumor such as melanoma, head and neck, liver or kidney cancer. This sequence joins TRBV6-6 and TRBJ1-4, with 10 nucleotides matching TRBD1. CDR3 protein: CASSHETGGYEKLFF. For the CDR3, the DNA is TGTGCCAGCAGTCACGAGACAGGGGGCTATGAAAAACTGTTTTTT.